This T cell receptor (beta chain) was sequenced during a study of T cells expressing NK-cell markers. Across the whole study: Sorted CD3+CD56+NKG2C+, CD3+CD56+NKG2C- and CD3+CD56-NKG2C+ T cells supplied TCR beta repertoires. The study's findings and limits: Whether expanded NKG2C+ T cell clones were HCMV-specific remained unclear.

The CDR3 runs to 13 residues. Germline values: CDR1 SGHVS, CDR2 FNYEAQ. Concerning this clonotype: Its antigen is as yet unknown.

For TCR beta, cDNA was produced by 5'RACE template switching with UMIs. TCRdb reworked the 5' RACE reads into one entry per CDR3 protein, no DNA. Its table lists 500,000 to 700,000 distinct CDR3 sequences. This receptor was identified in a man younger than 35 in good health. Source material: blood T cells: a sorted CD56 or NKG2C T cell subset, CD4+ or CD8+ T cells, or bulk PBMC T cells (not recorded which). This chain links TRBV7-6 with TRBJ2-3; lacking DNA, the TRBD1 call made by TCRdb goes unchecked. The CDR3 loop reads CASTLSAADTQYF.